This record looks at one TCR beta chain sequence and its context. This clone has a single count. The specificity of this receptor is unknown. It has no much larger one-base neighbor in the sample; base qualities were not kept. The collaborating institutions used their own protocols to collect whole blood in K2EDTA tubes. For TCRbeta analysis, collaborators shipped samples in one of three forms: frozen whole blood, isolated PBMCs, or DNA extracted from either of those sample types. The data derive from a study of blood T cell repertoires in COVID-19 (dated by TCRdb to 2018 to 2020). Turning to the overall study: Collaborator samples came from the United States, Italy and Spain and covered acute and convalescent phases of COVID-19. HLA class I and class II types, where available, came from metadata supplied by the sample provider rather than from assay-based typing. A freely available public database, intended as a resource for researchers studying the immune response to SARS-CoV-2, is where the repertoires were released. The dataset comprised deeply sampled blood TCRbeta repertoires from subjects exposed to, actively infected with, or recovered from COVID-19. Samples came from the ongoing ImmuneRACE study (first 160 participants) plus 1,254 subjects from 6 global collaborators. Nearly every sample came with metadata listing a de-identified subject ID, COVID-19 status, age in years and sex. The prospective study material was composed of cDNA or gDNA derived from T cells, B-cell-depleted T cells, or PBMCs. The investigation overall reported the following: Clinical and demographic metadata were provided uncurated, with the amount varying by source and participant.

TCRbeta CDR3 regions were amplified from genomic DNA by means of the immunoSEQ Assay, a bias-controlled multiplex PCR. Turning to the authors' computational methods: Nucleated cell counts per sample were estimated from amplification of reference gene primers within the assay. To quantify the absolute abundance of each unique TCRbeta CDR3 rearrangement, sequence reads were collapsed and filtered. For each sample, productive Simpson clonality was calculated by taking the square root of Simpson's diversity index across productive rearrangements. TCRdb mirrors the immuneACCESS table, restricted to in-frame sequences. Some clones are absent from its copies; in checked studies, under half trace to an unresolved V gene, and the reason for the others is unknown. Clonal size and the V and J genes are those of that table, whereas D and trimming came from the DNA. The sample yields 250,000 to 300,000 clones; around 90% were counted once. Of the sample, 3.7% falls within the top ten clones.

The CDR1 and CDR2 encoded by the germline V gene are SGHRS and YFSETQ. The CDR3, cysteine through phenylalanine, is 18 amino acids long. Here the CDR3 DNA is all that survives: 54 bases in frame from base 1. For this chain, trimming is 4 bases at the V end and 0 bases at the J end, and the number of junction bases without a gene match is 8. The clonotype was recovered from a middle-aged woman with acute or convalescent COVID-19. Sequencing was done on a sample of peripheral blood. The chain employs TRBV5-1 and TRBJ2-3; the junction holds 13 bases that match TRBD2. The CDR3 amino acid sequence is: CASSPGLAGSYSTDTQYF. The DNA sequence is TGCGCCAGCAGCCCGGGACTAGCGGGGAGTTATAGCACAGATACGCAGTATTTT.